The 19 T cell receptor beta chains below all came from one sample that was sequenced in a study of shared T cell receptors in the human thymus. Libraries were prepared by immunoSEQ multiplex PCR; TCRdb keeps only in-frame clonotypes and omits some of them. The repertoire holds some 400,000 clones, around 93% seen once, with 0.015% to 0.02% in the top ten. Sequencing was performed on thymocytes. The receptors shown here come from a human donor.

This clone was observed a few times. The chain links TRBV2 to TRBJ2-7; perhaps TRBD1 as D (6 bases). The CDR3 covers 13 residues. V dropped 4 bases and J dropped 2 bases, with 9 bases sitting between them. CDR1 SNHLY and CDR2 FYNNEI come from the germline V gene. DNA for the CDR3: TGTGCCAGCAGTGCGGACAGAACCTACGAGCAGTACTTC. It translates to CASSADRTYEQYF.

This clone appeared a few times. CDR3 residues: CASSLYVRDYEQYF. DNA of the CDR3: TGTGCCAGCAGCTTGTATGTCAGGGACTACGAGCAGTACTTC. The chain couples TRBV5-6 to TRBJ2-7; TRBD1 might be the D (5 bases). V shed 1 base and J shed 3 bases, with 11 bases lying between them. The CDR3 runs to 14 residues. From germline, CDR1 is SGHDT and CDR2 YYEEEE.

In nucleotides, the CDR3 is TGTGCCAGCAGAACGGAGATAAACACTGAAGCTTTCTTT. The encoded protein is CASRTEINTEAFF. J is TRBJ1-1 and V is TRBV6-5; D not certain. Germline V CDR1 and CDR2: MNHEY, SVGAGI. The V end lost 6 bases, the J end lost 2 bases, and 10 bases lay between the germline ends. CDR3 length equals 13 residues.

The chain couples TRBV27 to TRBJ2-7; D is unresolved. This CDR3 contains 12 residues. The germline gives CDR1 MNHEY, CDR2 SMNVEV (reference sequence). Deletions cut 6 bases from V and 9 bases from J, with 15 bases between. This CDR3 reads CASRGPDLGQYF. Here the CDR3 DNA reads TGTGCCAGCAGAGGACCAGATTTGGGGCAGTACTTC.

The chain combines TRBV27 with TRBJ2-7, with 13 bases aligning to TRBD2. The germline gives CDR1 MNHEY, CDR2 SMNVEV (reference sequence). V shed 5 bases and J 4 bases; nucleotides not matched to a gene: 5. The CDR3 consists of 15 residues. The CDR3: CASSLGLAGVYEQYF. Written as DNA, the CDR3 is TGTGCCAGCAGTCTCGGACTAGCGGGAGTGTACGAGCAGTACTTC.

This chain uses TRBV28 with TRBJ1-1; 8 bases line up with TRBD1. The CDR3 spans 17 residues. Trimming removed 4 bases from V and 8 bases from J; junction bases left unmatched: 18. Germline assignment: CDR1 MDHEN and CDR2 SYDVKM. The CDR3 DNA sequence: TGTGCCAGCAGTTCATCCTCTATTCCGATGACAGGGGAAGAAGCTTTCTTT. This translates into CASSSSSIPMTGEEAFF.

The genes are TRBV15 and TRBJ2-7, with D tentatively TRBD1 (6 bases). The CDR3 is made up of 15 amino acids. From germline, CDR1 is LNHNV and CDR2 YYDKDF (reference sequence). V dropped 5 bases and J dropped 4 bases, with 18 bases sitting between them. The CDR3, as DNA: TGTGCCACCAGCCACTACAGGGAGCCCCAGTACGAGCAGTACTTC. Its translation is CATSHYREPQYEQYF.

The table lists this clone with a count of one. V usage is TRBV2 and J usage is TRBJ1-2; 10 nucleotides line up with TRBD1. Trimming at V came to 3 bases and at J to 3 bases, leaving 4 bases not matched to a gene. The CDR3 is made up of 15 amino acids. The germline CDR1 and CDR2 sequences are SNHLY and FYNNEI. This CDR3 is CASSERDRGDYGYTF. CDR3 sequence (DNA): TGTGCCAGCAGTGAGAGGGACAGGGGAGACTATGGCTACACCTTC.

This rearrangement joins TRBV9 to TRBJ2-7; 9 nucleotides match TRBD2. V lost 4 bases, J lost 2 bases, and 7 bases stayed unmatched. This CDR3 comprises 15 residues. Germline values: CDR1 SGDLS, CDR2 YYNGEE. CDR3 nucleotides: TGTGCCAGCAGCCCCGGACTAGCGCCTACCTACGAGCAGTACTTC. Protein sequence: CASSPGLAPTYEQYF.

In its sample, this clone was seen once. The rearrangement joins TRBV27 to TRBJ1-5; weak D call: TRBD1 (5 bases). CDR3 size: 13 residues. Germline CDR1 reads MNHEY; CDR2 reads SMNVEV (reference sequence). Trimming cost V 7 bases and J 6 bases, with 13 bases left between them. CDR3 region: CASNPGRGQPQHF. The CDR3 nucleotides are TGTGCCAGCAACCCAGGGAGGGGTCAGCCCCAGCATTTT.

The chain links TRBV19 to TRBJ2-5; D possibly corresponds to TRBD2 (5 bases). Germline CDR1 and CDR2: LNHDA and SQIVND (reference sequence). The CDR3 loop spans 14 amino acids. Trimming stripped 5 bases from V and 5 bases from J, with 15 bases between. The CDR3 here is CASSLALAPETQYF. The CDR3 coding sequence is TGTGCCAGTAGTCTGGCGCTAGCTCCGGAGACCCAGTACTTC.

The chain uses TRBV11-3 and TRBJ2-1, with 7 positions matching TRBD1. Germline assignment: CDR1 SGHNT and CDR2 YENEEA. The CDR3 extends over 16 amino acids. V lost 2 bases to trimming and J lost 4 bases; unmatched junction nucleotides: 8. For the CDR3, the DNA is TGTGCCAGCAGCTTAAAAAAAGGGGGCGCTTACAATGAGCAGTTCTTC. It specifies CASSLKKGGAYNEQFF.

The chain has TRBV6-5 and TRBJ1-2; D unclear. Trimming left V 2 bases short and J 2 bases short, with 15 bases between. The CDR3 has 16 amino acids. Germline lookup yields CDR1 MNHEY and CDR2 SVGAGI. CDR3 nucleotide sequence: TGTGCCAGCAGTTACGAGAGAGGAGGGCAGAACTATGGCTACACCTTC. Translation gives CASSYERGGQNYGYTF.

The V gene is TRBV28, the J gene TRBJ1-1; no firm D call. V gave up 6 bases and J gave up 0 bases, with 8 bases separating them. Germline CDR1 reads MDHEN; CDR2 reads SYDVKM. This CDR3 comprises 13 residues. DNA of the CDR3: TGTGCCAGCAGACCGGCCCTGAACACTGAAGCTTTCTTT. Encoded protein: CASRPALNTEAFF.

This chain joins TRBV30 and TRBJ1-5; D is ambiguous. CDR1 and CDR2 (germline): GTSNPN, SVGIG (reference sequence). With 2 bases removed from V and 7 bases from J, the gap between germline ends came to 18 bases. The CDR3 runs to 15 residues. Written as DNA, the CDR3 is TGTGCCTGGAGTAGTGACACCCAGAAGGAGCAGCCCCAGCATTTT. This sequence encodes CAWSSDTQKEQPQHF. Based on the CDR3 plus reference TRBV30 and TRBJ1-5, the full variable domain is SQTIHQWPATLVQPVGSPLSLECTVEGTSNPNLYWYRQAAGRGLQLLFYSVGIGQISSEVPQNLSASRPQDRQFILSSKKLLLSDSGFYLCAWSSDTQKEQPQHFGDGTRLSIL.

The gene calls are TRBV4-3 and TRBJ2-4, with TRBD2 matching over 12 bases. CDR3 length equals 17 residues. The junction had 7 bases not matched to a gene; V was cut back by 0 bases and J by 7 bases. Germline V gene sequence: CDR1 LGHNA, CDR2 YSLEER. CDR3 bases: TGCGCCAGCAGCCAAGAGCCTCCTAGCGGGAGGGCGAACATTCAGTACTTC. Amino acids: CASSQEPPSGRANIQYF.

V and J are TRBV7-9 and TRBJ2-1; 9 nucleotides align to TRBD2. Trimming at V came to 5 bases and at J to 6 bases, leaving 8 bases not matched to a gene. The germline gives CDR1 SEHNR, CDR2 FQNEAQ (reference sequence). CDR3 length: 15 amino acids. CDR3 in DNA: TGTGCCAGCAGCCACGGGCTAGCGGGAATCAATGAGCAGTTCTTC. As protein: CASSHGLAGINEQFF. Complete variable domain (other parts from reference TRBV7-9 and TRBJ2-1): DTGVSQNPRHKITKRGQNVTFRCDPISEHNRLYWYRQTLGQGPEFLTYFQNEAQLEKSRLLSDRFSAERPKGSFSTLEIQRTEQGDSAMYLCASSHGLAGINEQFFGPGTRLTVL.

CDR3 loop: CASSQTIGRTDTQYF. For the CDR3, the DNA is TGTGCCAGCAGCCAGACGATCGGGAGAACAGATACGCAGTATTTT. The chain is built from TRBV6-5 and TRBJ2-3; a possible D gene is TRBD2 (6 bases). Trimming pared 6 bases from V and 3 bases from J, leaving 16 bases between. Germline V gene sequence: CDR1 MNHEY, CDR2 SVGAGI. The CDR3 is made up of 15 amino acids.

This chain links TRBV11-2 with TRBJ2-1; TRBD2 is a possible D gene (6 bases). The CDR3 contains 14 residues. Germline V lookup: CDR1 SGHAT, CDR2 FQNNGV. V lost 6 bases to trimming and J lost 3 bases, with 12 bases between them. The CDR3 sequence: CASRKGLFYNEQFF. CDR3 nucleotide sequence: TGTGCCAGCAGAAAGGGACTGTTCTACAATGAGCAGTTCTTC.